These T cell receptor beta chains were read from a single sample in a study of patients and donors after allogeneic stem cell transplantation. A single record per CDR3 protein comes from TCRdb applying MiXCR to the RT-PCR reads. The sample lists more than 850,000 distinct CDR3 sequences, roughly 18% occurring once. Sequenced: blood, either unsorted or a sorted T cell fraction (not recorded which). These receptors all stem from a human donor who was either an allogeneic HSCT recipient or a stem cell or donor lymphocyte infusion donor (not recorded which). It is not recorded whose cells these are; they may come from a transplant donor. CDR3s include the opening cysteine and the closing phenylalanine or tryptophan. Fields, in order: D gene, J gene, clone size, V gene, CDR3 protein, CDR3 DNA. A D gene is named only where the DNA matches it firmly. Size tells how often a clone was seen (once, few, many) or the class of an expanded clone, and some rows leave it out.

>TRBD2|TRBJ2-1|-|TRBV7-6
CASSLRMSGGPNNEQFF
TGTGCCAGCAGCTTACGGATGTCGGGAGGGCCGAACAATGAGCAGTTCTTC
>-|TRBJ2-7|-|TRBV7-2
CASSSTIRGSSYEQYF
TGTGCCAGCAGCTCTACGATCCGGGGGAGCTCCTACGAGCAGTACTTC
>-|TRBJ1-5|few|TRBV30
CAWSVSVDQPQHF
TGTGCCTGGAGTGTATCCGTAGATCAGCCCCAGCATTTT
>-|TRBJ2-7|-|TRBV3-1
CASSQWGTNYEQYF
TGTGCCAGCAGCCAGTGGGGGACGAACTACGAGCAGTACTTC
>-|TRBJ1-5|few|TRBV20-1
CSASRDNNQPQHF
TGCAGTGCTAGCCGGGACAACAATCAGCCCCAGCATTTT
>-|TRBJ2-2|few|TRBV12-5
CASDQTTPGPNTGELFF
TGTGCTAGTGATCAGACTACTCCGGGTCCTAACACCGGGGAGCTGTTTTTT
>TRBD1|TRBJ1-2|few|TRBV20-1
CSARRRTGYYGYTF
TGCAGTGCTAGAAGACGGACAGGGTACTATGGCTACACCTTC
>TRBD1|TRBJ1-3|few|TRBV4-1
CASSLEQGNSGNTIYF
TGCGCCAGCAGCCTAGAACAGGGGAACTCTGGAAACACCATATATTTT
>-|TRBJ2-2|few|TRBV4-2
CASSQRWDHRDTGELFF
TGTGCCAGCAGCCAGAGATGGGACCACAGGGACACCGGGGAGCTGTTTTTT
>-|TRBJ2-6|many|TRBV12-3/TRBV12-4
CASLKGANVLTF
TGTGCCAGCCTCAAGGGGGCCAACGTCCTGACTTTC
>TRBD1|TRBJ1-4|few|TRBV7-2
CASSLLGKQGSNEKLFF
TGTGCCAGCAGCTTGTTGGGGAAACAGGGGTCTAATGAAAAACTGTTTTTT
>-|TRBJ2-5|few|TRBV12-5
CASESTPGTQYF
TGTGCTAGCGAATCTACCCCAGGGACCCAGTACTTC
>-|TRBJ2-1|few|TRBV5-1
CASSPGAGQVNEQFF
TGCGCCAGCAGCCCTGGAGCGGGACAGGTCAATGAGCAGTTCTTC
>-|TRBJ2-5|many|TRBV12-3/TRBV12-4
CASSLRGIEETQYF
TGTGCCAGCAGTTTACGGGGAATTGAAGAGACCCAGTACTTC
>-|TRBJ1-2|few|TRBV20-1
CSATGNSANYGYTF
TGCAGTGCTACAGGGAATTCAGCTAACTATGGCTACACCTTC
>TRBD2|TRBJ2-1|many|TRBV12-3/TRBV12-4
CASSGRTSGSLKGNEQFF
TGTGCCAGCAGTGGAAGGACTAGCGGGAGCCTTAAGGGCAATGAGCAGTTCTTC
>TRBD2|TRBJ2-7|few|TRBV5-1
CASSLVSGTPYEQYF
TGCGCCAGCAGCTTGGTTAGCGGGACGCCCTACGAGCAGTACTTC
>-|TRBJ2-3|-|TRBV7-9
CASSLRGQKTDTQYF
TGTGCCAGCAGCTTACGGGGGCAGAAAACAGATACGCAGTATTTT
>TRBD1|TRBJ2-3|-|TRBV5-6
CASSFEGAGDTQYF
TGTGCCAGCAGCTTTGAGGGGGCAGGAGATACGCAGTATTTT
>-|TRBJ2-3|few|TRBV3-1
CASSQNRPSGIGTQYF
TGTGCCAGCAGCCAAAACCGACCCTCAGGGATTGGGACGCAGTATTTT
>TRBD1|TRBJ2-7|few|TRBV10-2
CASSPDRGTYEQYF
TGCGCCAGCAGTCCGGACAGGGGAACCTACGAGCAGTACTTC
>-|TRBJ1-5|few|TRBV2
CASSSSDSNQPQHF
TGTGCCAGCAGTTCCAGTGATAGCAATCAGCCCCAGCATTTT
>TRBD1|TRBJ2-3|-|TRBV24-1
CATSDPSSWDRGRGTQYF
TGTGCCACCAGTGATCCCTCTTCCTGGGACAGGGGAAGGGGTACGCAGTATTTT
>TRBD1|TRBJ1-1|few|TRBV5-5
CASSFRMTGATEAFF
TGTGCCAGCAGCTTTAGGATGACAGGGGCCACTGAAGCTTTCTTT
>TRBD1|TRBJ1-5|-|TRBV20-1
CSAELTGEHSNQPQHF
TGCAGTGCGGAACTCACAGGGGAACATAGCAATCAGCCCCAGCATTTT
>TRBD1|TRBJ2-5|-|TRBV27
CASSTGGFGETQYF
TGTGCCAGCAGTACAGGGGGCTTCGGAGAGACCCAGTACTTC
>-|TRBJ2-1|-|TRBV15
CATMGLESYNEQFF
TGTGCCACCATGGGGCTGGAGTCCTACAATGAGCAGTTCTTC
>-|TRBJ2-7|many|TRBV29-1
CSVAQGTYEQYF
TGCAGCGTTGCTCAGGGGACCTACGAGCAGTACTTC
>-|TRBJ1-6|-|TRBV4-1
CASSPVGLRGRSSYNSPLHF
TGCGCCAGCAGCCCAGTTGGGTTGAGGGGCAGAAGCTCCTATAATTCACCCCTCCACTTT
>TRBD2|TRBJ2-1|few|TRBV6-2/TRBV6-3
CASSSRSGGPYNEQFF
TGTGCCAGCAGTTCACGAAGCGGGGGGCCTTACAATGAGCAGTTCTTC
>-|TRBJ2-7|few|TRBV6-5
CASSFTPTVSAYEQYF
TGTGCCAGCAGTTTTACTCCGACTGTTAGTGCCTACGAGCAGTACTTC
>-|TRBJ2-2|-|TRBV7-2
CASSLGTATGELFF
TGTGCCAGCAGCTTAGGGACCGCCACCGGGGAGCTGTTTTTT
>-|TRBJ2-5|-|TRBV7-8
CASSPSPRRGTETQYF
TGTGCCAGCAGCCCCTCTCCCCGCCGAGGGACAGAGACCCAGTACTTC
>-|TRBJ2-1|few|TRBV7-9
CASSDPSGWAYNEQFF
TGTGCCAGCAGCGACCCCTCTGGTTGGGCCTACAATGAGCAGTTCTTC
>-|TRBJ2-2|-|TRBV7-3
CASSLTGTNLGELFF
TGTGCCAGCAGCTTAACGGGAACGAACCTCGGGGAGCTGTTTTTT
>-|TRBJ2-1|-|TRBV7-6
CASSEAKLGRIKVEQFF
TGTGCCAGCAGCGAAGCAAAGCTAGGTCGTATCAAAGTTGAGCAGTTCTTC
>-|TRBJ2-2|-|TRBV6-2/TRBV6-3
CASRSWGNTGELFF
TGTGCCAGCAGAAGTTGGGGGAACACCGGGGAGCTGTTTTTT
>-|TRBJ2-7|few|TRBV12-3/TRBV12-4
CASREVADNEQYF
TGTGCCAGCAGAGAGGTAGCGGATAACGAGCAGTACTTC
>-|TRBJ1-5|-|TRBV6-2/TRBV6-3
CASSYIVGGADQPQHF
TGTGCCAGCAGTTATATCGTCGGGGGCGCCGATCAGCCCCAGCATTTT
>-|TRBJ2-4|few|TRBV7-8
CASSLARVGGAKNIQYF
TGTGCCAGCAGCTTAGCGAGGGTGGGGGGAGCCAAAAACATTCAGTACTTC
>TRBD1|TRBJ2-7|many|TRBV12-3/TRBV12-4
CASSLPGTGNEQYF
TGTGCCAGCAGTCTCCCCGGGACAGGGAACGAGCAGTACTTC
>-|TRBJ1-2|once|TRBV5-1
CASSLDVYEDRNYGYTF
TGCGCCAGCAGCTTAGACGTTTACGAGGACAGAAACTATGGCTACACCTTC
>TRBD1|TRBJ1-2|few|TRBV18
CASSPGTGEYYGYTF
TGTGCCAGCTCACCGGGGACAGGGGAATATTATGGCTACACCTTC
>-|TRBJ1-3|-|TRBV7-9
CASSLVGGPGNTIYF
TGTGCCAGCAGCTTAGTTGGGGGGCCTGGAAACACCATATATTTT